This TCR beta chain was found in a study of blood T cells in healthy people across ages. Only a few counts were recorded for this clonotype. With V trimmed by 3 bases and J by 4 bases, 4 bases remained unmatched. The CDR3 spans 15 residues. Germline CDR1 is DFQATT and CDR2 is SNEGSKA (reference sequence). Each sample yielded at least 6 micrograms of PBMC total RNA. The authors ran a second PCR of about 7 to 11 cycles using a sample-barcoded 5' primer and a J-beta primer mix. TCRdb re-derived calls from the 5' RACE reads in MiXCR, one entry per CDR3 protein. The data show fewer than 1.5 million distinct CDR3 sequences, roughly 45% seen once.

Sequenced material: blood. The chain carries TRBV20-1 and TRBJ2-1; 12 positions agree with TRBD2. This sequence was found in a woman younger than 30 in good health. The CDR3 DNA is TGCAGTGCTAGGGTTCTAGCGGGGGGGTACAATGAGCAGTTCTTC. It translates to CSARVLAGGYNEQFF.